The sequence of this T cell receptor (beta chain) was determined in a study of blood T cell repertoires in COVID-19. Study at large: Sites across the United States, Italy and Spain contributed samples from acute and convalescent COVID-19.

V lost 7 bases and J lost 1, with 10 bases in between. CDR3 length equals 13 residues. Germline lookup yields CDR1 LNHDA and CDR2 SQIVND (reference sequence). Clones were read by immunoSEQ multiplex PCR, and TCRdb kept only the in-frame ones, dropping some. The table lists approximately 310,000 clones, 70% to 90% of them singletons. Participant-reported clinical history was the basis for cohort assignment. The sample taken for sequencing was PBMCs or T cells enriched from blood (not recorded which). The receptor's source is a man under 40 who had recovered from COVID-19. The J gene is TRBJ1-1, the V gene TRBV19, with D hard to call. CDR3 sequence: CASIRLGNTEAFF. The DNA for the CDR3 is TGTGCCAGTATTAGACTGGGGAACACTGAAGCTTTCTTT. The full variable domain, with the rest looked up from reference TRBV19 and TRBJ1-1, is DGGITQSPKYLFRKEGQNVTLSCEQNLNHDAMYWYRQDPGQGLRLIYYSQIVNDFQKGDIAEGYSVSREKKESFPLTVTSAQKNPTAFYLCASIRLGNTEAFFGQGTRLTVV.